The 19 T cell receptor beta chains reported below all come from one sample, sequenced in a study of T cell changes during pregnancy in multiple sclerosis. Measured with immunoSEQ multiplex PCR; TCRdb has only the in-frame clones, and not every one. The repertoire holds nearly 60,000 clones, with about 90% as singletons. The material was CD4+ T cells from peripheral blood mononuclear cells, obtained after pregnancy. The receptor source for this set is a female donor in good health, enrolled as a control in a pregnancy study.

The chain couples TRBV14 to TRBJ1-6, with TRBD1 matching over 10 bases. J lost 7 bases, V lost 3 bases, and 3 bases had no gene match. CDR1 and CDR2 from the germline V gene are SGHDN and FVKESK. The CDR3 extends over 15 amino acids. CDR3 amino acids: CASSQTTGGNSPLHF. CDR3 bases: TGTGCCAGCAGCCAGACGACAGGGGGCAATTCACCCCTCCACTTT.

This rearrangement joins TRBV6-6 to TRBJ2-6; 8 nucleotides agree with TRBD1. The length of the CDR3 is 16 residues. V dropped 10 bases and J dropped 1; count of bases not matched to a gene: 9. Germline CDR1 reads MNHNY; CDR2 reads SVGAGI (reference sequence). As DNA, the CDR3 is TGTGCCACCCAGGGGGCAGATCGATCTGGGGCCAACGTCCTGACTTTC. This sequence encodes CATQGADRSGANVLTF.

V and J are TRBV5-1 and TRBJ2-3, with D possibly being TRBD2 (6 bases). Trimming removed 2 bases from V and 3 bases from J, with 13 bases in between. The CDR3 runs 15 residues. Germline values: CDR1 SGHRS, CDR2 YFSETQ. The CDR3 region has the DNA TGCGCCAGCAGCTTAATGGCAGGGAGGACAGATACGCAGTATTTT. Translating gives CASSLMAGRTDTQYF. The full variable domain, rest sourced from reference TRBV5-1 and TRBJ2-3, is KAGVTQTPRYLIKTRGQQVTLSCSPISGHRSVSWYQQTPGQGLQFLFEYFSETQRNKGNFPGRFSGRQFSNSRSEMNVSTLELGDSALYLCASSLMAGRTDTQYFGPGTRLTVL.

The chain links TRBV14 to TRBJ1-2; TRBD1 is a possible D gene (6 bases). The germline V and J ends were trimmed by 1 base and 8 bases, with 14 bases remaining between them. Germline CDR1 is SGHDN and CDR2 is FVKESK. The length of the CDR3 is 14 residues. CDR3 coding DNA: TGTGCCAGCAGCCAAGCAAGGGGGATCTTGGGCTACACCTTC. Translating gives CASSQARGILGYTF.

The chain carries TRBV27 and TRBJ2-7; 10 bases fit TRBD1. This CDR3 spans 16 amino acids. V lost 5 bases, J lost 3 bases, and 10 bases stayed unmatched. Per germline, CDR1 MNHEY and CDR2 SMNVEV (reference sequence). In DNA form, the CDR3 reads TGTGCCAGCAGTACCTACCCCGGGACAGGGGTCTACGAGCAGTACTTC. Translated: CASSTYPGTGVYEQYF.

The chain recombines TRBV9 with TRBJ2-1; 7 bases are shared with TRBD1. CDR1 is SGDLS, CDR2 YYNGEE, per germline. The length of the CDR3 is 23 residues. V was clipped by 1 base and J by 0 bases; unmatched bases: 25. CDR3 sequence: CASSVTPTTGTDQFSYSYNEQFF. The CDR3 DNA follows: TGTGCCAGCAGCGTAACCCCCACCACCGGGACAGACCAATTTTCTTACTCCTACAATGAGCAGTTCTTC.

The chain recombines TRBV6-5 with TRBJ2-2; TRBD1 agrees at 10 bases. V lost 6 bases and J lost 4; bases outside the gene matches: 5. The CDR3 runs 15 residues. Germline values: CDR1 MNHEY, CDR2 SVGAGI. CDR3: CASSQDRGRTGELFF. The CDR3 nucleotides read TGTGCCAGCAGCCAAGACAGGGGGCGCACCGGGGAGCTGTTTTTT.

The chain is built from TRBV9 and TRBJ2-1; D possibly corresponds to TRBD1 (6 bases). Trimming took off 0 bases at V and 3 bases at J, with 13 bases between the two ends. Germline V lookup: CDR1 SGDLS, CDR2 YYNGEE. This CDR3 has 16 residues. The CDR3: CASSVASQGSYNEQFF. The CDR3 coding sequence is TGTGCCAGCAGCGTAGCTTCCCAGGGGAGCTACAATGAGCAGTTCTTC. Together with reference TRBV9 and TRBJ2-1, the CDR3 gives the full variable domain: DSGVTQTPKHLITATGQRVTLRCSPRSGDLSVYWYQQSLDQGLQFLIQYYNGEERAKGNILERFSAQQFPDLHSELNLSSLELGDSALYFCASSVASQGSYNEQFFGPGTRLTVL.

The chain joins TRBV19 to TRBJ1-5; D is perhaps TRBD1 (5 bases). This CDR3 is 16 amino acids long. Deletions cut 1 base from V and 0 bases from J, with 10 bases between. Looked up from germline, CDR1 is LNHDA and CDR2 is SQIVND (reference sequence). CDR3 protein: CASSIVPGYSNQPQHF. CDR3 nucleotides: TGTGCCAGTAGTATAGTCCCAGGGTATAGCAATCAGCCCCAGCATTTT. The full variable domain, its missing parts supplied by reference TRBV19 and TRBJ1-5, is DGGITQSPKYLFRKEGQNVTLSCEQNLNHDAMYWYRQDPGQGLRLIYYSQIVNDFQKGDIAEGYSVSREKKESFPLTVTSAQKNPTAFYLCASSIVPGYSNQPQHFGDGTRLSIL.

V and J are TRBV5-4 and TRBJ2-5; D ambiguous. Germline V gene lookup returns CDR1 SGHNT and CDR2 YYREEE (reference sequence). Trimming removed 1 base at V and 5 bases at J, with 9 bases between. The CDR3 runs to 13 residues. The CDR3 here is CASSLSSSETQYF. Written as DNA, the CDR3 is TGTGCCAGCAGCTTGTCTAGTAGTGAGACCCAGTACTTC.

The chain recombines TRBV6-5 with TRBJ2-3, with 8 bases aligning to TRBD1. CDR1 MNHEY and CDR2 SVGAGI come from the germline V gene. The ends lost 2 bases at V and 1 base at J; junction bases unmatched: 5. The CDR3 covers 16 residues. CDR3 sequence reads: CASSYVQGAGTDTQYF. CDR3 DNA: TGTGCCAGCAGTTACGTCCAGGGGGCTGGCACAGATACGCAGTATTTT.

This clone was counted between two and nine times. V usage is TRBV2 and J usage is TRBJ1-5; tentatively, D is TRBD1 (5 bases). Per the germline V gene, CDR1 is SNHLY and CDR2 is FYNNEI. V dropped 2 bases and J dropped 3 bases, with 11 bases sitting between them. There are 15 residues in the CDR3. The CDR3 nucleotides are TGTGCCAGCAGTGAATCCCCCAGGGTCAATCAGCCCCAGCATTTT. Amino acids: CASSESPRVNQPQHF.

The chain carries TRBV29-1 and TRBJ2-3, with 10 bases matching TRBD1. The CDR3 has 14 amino acids. Trimming cost V 7 bases and J 3 bases; bases outside gene matches: 7. The V gene's germline CDR1 is SQVTM and CDR2 ANQGSEA. This chain's CDR3 is CSAWDRGMTDTQYF. The CDR3 DNA reads as TGCAGCGCCTGGGACAGGGGAATGACAGATACGCAGTATTTT.

This chain links TRBV7-9 with TRBJ1-3, with 7 bases lining up with TRBD1. Germline values: CDR1 SEHNR, CDR2 FQNEAQ (reference sequence). CDR3 size: 16 residues. J lost 0 bases, V lost 5 bases, and 7 bases had no gene match. The CDR3 spells CASSRDRAVSGNTIYF. The CDR3 DNA follows: TGTGCCAGCAGCCGAGACAGGGCGGTCTCTGGAAACACCATATATTTT.

The chain carries TRBV5-4 and TRBJ1-4; 7 bases are shared with TRBD1. Germline CDR1 is SGHNT and CDR2 is YYREEE (reference sequence). The CDR3 is made up of 15 amino acids. With 0 bases clipped from V and 4 bases from J, the junction kept 3 bases outside the gene matches. The CDR3 sequence is CASSLGDRLNEKLFF. DNA for the CDR3: TGTGCCAGCAGCTTGGGGGACAGACTTAATGAAAAACTGTTTTTT.

The CDR3 DNA sequence: TGCGCCAGCAGCTTGGACCAGGGCAACTATGGCTACACCTTC. Translation gives CASSLDQGNYGYTF. This chain links TRBV5-1 with TRBJ1-2; TRBD1 might be the D (5 bases). Trimming removed 0 bases at V and 2 bases at J, with 8 bases between. The CDR3 is made up of 14 amino acids. Germline values: CDR1 SGHRS, CDR2 YFSETQ.

This clone showed up just once. The chain uses TRBV11-1 and TRBJ2-3; 11 bases map to TRBD1. V lost 5 bases, J lost 4 bases, and 5 bases stayed unmatched. The germline V gene encodes CDR1 SGHAT and CDR2 FQDESV (reference sequence). The CDR3 has 15 residues. CDR3 nucleotides: TGTGCCAGCAGCACGCGGACAGGGGGCGCAGATACGCAGTATTTT. This translates into CASSTRTGGADTQYF.

The chain uses TRBV12-5 and TRBJ1-2, with 10 positions matching TRBD1. The CDR3 extends over 20 amino acids. V trimming: 1 base; J trimming: 6 bases; junction bases outside the gene matches: 20. The germline gives CDR1 LGHNT, CDR2 FRNRAP. The CDR3 DNA is TGTGCTAGTGGTTTGGGACAGGGGGCCTTAATGGCCCCGGTCATGGATGGCTACACCTTC. Protein sequence: CASGLGQGALMAPVMDGYTF.

This chain uses TRBV18 with TRBJ1-3; weak D call: TRBD1 (6 bases). Germline loops: CDR1 KGHSH, CDR2 LQKENI. The germline V and J ends were trimmed by 2 bases and 0 bases, with 14 bases remaining between them. The CDR3 totals 17 residues. CDR3 amino acids: CASSPLQGPGSGNTIYF. DNA of the CDR3: TGTGCCAGCTCACCATTACAGGGACCAGGCTCTGGAAACACCATATATTTT.